The entry below describes one T cell receptor (beta chain). Its cognate antigen is unknown. This table comes from immunoSEQ multiplex PCR, and its TCRdb copy is limited to in-frame clones, with some not included. The top ten hold approximately 1.5% of the sample, which has about 150,000 clones, 90% seen once. The source of the sample is a study of T cell responses to AZD1222 COVID-19 vaccine. Study outcomes and limitations: It was only a handful of AZD1222 recipients who were seropositive at baseline. Only after the peak T cell response were repertoires sampled. It should be noted that donors were predominantly white British and more often female, and clonal diversity was possibly underestimated. Researchers report vaccine-associated CD4 TCRs spanning spike, with dominance at 160-218 and 743-854.

Deletions cut 0 bases from V and 0 bases from J, with 13 bases between. Germline V CDR1 and CDR2: SGHTS, YDEGEE. The CDR3 is made up of 16 amino acids. The source is an adult who received the AZD1222 COVID-19 vaccine. The material was peripheral blood, obtained 28 days after the second AZD1222 dose. V usage is TRBV5-8 and J usage is TRBJ2-7; D uncertain. CDR3 nucleotides: TGTGCCAGCAGCTTGGGACGACCGGCCCGCTCCTACGAGCAGTACTTC. Translating it yields CASSLGRPARSYEQYF.